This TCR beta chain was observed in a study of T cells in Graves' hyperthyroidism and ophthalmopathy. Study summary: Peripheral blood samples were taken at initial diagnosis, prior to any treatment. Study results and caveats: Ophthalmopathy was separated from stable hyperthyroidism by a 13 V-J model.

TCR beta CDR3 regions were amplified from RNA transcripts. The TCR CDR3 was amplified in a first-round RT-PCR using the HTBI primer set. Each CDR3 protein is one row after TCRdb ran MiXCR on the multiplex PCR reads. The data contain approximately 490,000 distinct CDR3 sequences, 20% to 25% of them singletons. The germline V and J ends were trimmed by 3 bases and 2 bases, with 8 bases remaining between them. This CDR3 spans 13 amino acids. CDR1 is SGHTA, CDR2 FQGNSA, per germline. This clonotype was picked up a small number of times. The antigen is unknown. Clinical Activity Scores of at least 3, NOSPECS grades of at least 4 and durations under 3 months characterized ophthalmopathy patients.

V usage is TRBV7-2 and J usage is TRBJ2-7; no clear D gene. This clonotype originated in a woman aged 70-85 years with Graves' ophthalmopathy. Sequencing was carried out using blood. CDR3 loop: CASSFAHPYEQYF. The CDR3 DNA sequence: TGTGCCAGCAGCTTCGCCCATCCCTACGAGCAGTACTTC.